The entry below gives a single T cell receptor (beta chain) sequence along with its context. This clonotype was detected many times. Its antigen is currently not known. One base away there is no much larger clone; base qualities are not given. CDR1 is given as DFQATT and CDR2 as SNEGSKA, both from the germline V gene (reference sequence). V loses 1 base of germline sequence and J loses 0 bases, and the interval between the two ends is 7 bases. Taken from cysteine to phenylalanine, the CDR3 has 14 residues. The only DNA kept is the CDR3, 42 bases in frame from the first base. The record originates from a study of neurological immune-mediated disorders (dated 2019 in TCRdb). Notes on the research overall: Using UMI-based sequencing, the study compared peripheral blood TCR-beta repertoires from patients with HTLV-I-associated myelopathy (HAM/TSP), patients with multiple sclerosis, and healthy controls. The approximately 96 TCR-beta libraries covered PBMC samples along with longitudinal samples, technical triplicates, and paired sorted CD4+ and CD8+ T-cell subsets. The cohort was made up of 65 to 75 subjects, consisting of some 14 HAM/TSP patients, some 35 multiple sclerosis patients and about 20 healthy controls. What the study reported, not specific to this receptor: No identical CDR3 amino acid sequences were shared among expanded clones across subjects, suggesting private TCR-beta repertoires in all groups. TCR clonal expansion was highest in HAM/TSP patients and lowest in MS patients, with MS patients falling below even healthy controls.

Blood bank volunteers in Maryland, USA served as the healthy controls. Unsorted PBMC libraries were generated from 2 million PBMCs stored in RNAlater at -80 °C until RNA extraction. Peripheral blood was subjected to Ficoll-Hypaque density gradient centrifugation to isolate PBMCs, which were then cryopreserved in liquid nitrogen. cDNA was synthesized by template-switch 5'RACE using a primer with a 10-nucleotide random unique molecular identifier that tagged each TCR transcript. Each sequencing run produced over 170 million TCR-beta sequences covering 15-18 subjects. Total RNA was extracted with the RNeasy kit. The KAPA Real-time Library Amplification kit was used to amplify TCR-beta VDJ regions with primers targeting the TCR constant region and the 5'RACE anchor. Sample indexes and Illumina adaptors were added in a first PCR, after which library yield was increased in a second PCR. After purification with Ampure beads, the TCR product of roughly 650 bp was size-selected on a 2% E-gel SizeSelection system. Before pooling, library quality was assessed on a Bioanalyzer, concentration was determined with Qubit, and library quantification was performed with the Kapa Library Quantification kit. Paired-end 2 x 150 bp sequencing of the libraries was performed on an Illumina HiSeq 2500. To increase sequence diversity, about 25-31% phiX was spiked into each library pool. The original methods were these. Quality-filtered reads were processed with the UMI-based MiGEC pipeline, which removed over 75% of raw TCR sequences during error correction. VDJ genes were aligned to IMGT germline references, and clonotypes were defined by unique CDR3 amino acid sequence plus V-J genes. Clonal expansion, Shannon diversity and CDR3 relatedness were evaluated with VDJtools (CalcPairwiseDistances, ClusterSamples), while phylogenetic trees were built in CLCbio workbench. A clone was classed as expanded if it had 8 or more unique UMIs, a cutoff based on coefficient-of-variation modelling across technical triplicates. Using fastp at Q25 and MiXCR, TCRdb reprocessed the public reads and kept productive beta chains. Each record represents a unique CDR3 protein, reported with the most common genes and DNA among its rows. The V and J calls were determined by TCRdb, not by the authors. The sample records around 33,000 distinct CDR3 sequences, less than 8.5% of which are singletons. Around 4.5% of the sample is in the top ten clones.

The sequencing input was PBMCs. The sequence is built from TRBV20-1 and TRBJ1-5; the D gene assignment is ambiguous. This receptor was obtained from a woman in her thirties or forties in good health. The bases read TGCAGTGCTAGAGCGGTTTATAGCAATCAGCCCCAGCATTTT. Its protein reads: CSARAVYSNQPQHF.